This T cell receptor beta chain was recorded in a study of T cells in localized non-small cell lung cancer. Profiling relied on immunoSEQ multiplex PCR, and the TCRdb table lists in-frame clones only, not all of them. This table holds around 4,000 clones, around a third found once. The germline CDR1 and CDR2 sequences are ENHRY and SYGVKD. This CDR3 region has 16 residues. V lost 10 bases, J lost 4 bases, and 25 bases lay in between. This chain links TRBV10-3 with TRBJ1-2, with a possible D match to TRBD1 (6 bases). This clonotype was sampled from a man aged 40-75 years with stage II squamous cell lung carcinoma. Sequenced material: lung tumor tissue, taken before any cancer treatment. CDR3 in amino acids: CASSEDSRAFGYGYTF. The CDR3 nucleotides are TGTGCCAGCAGCGAGGACAGTAGGGCGTTCGGCTATGGCTACACCTTC.